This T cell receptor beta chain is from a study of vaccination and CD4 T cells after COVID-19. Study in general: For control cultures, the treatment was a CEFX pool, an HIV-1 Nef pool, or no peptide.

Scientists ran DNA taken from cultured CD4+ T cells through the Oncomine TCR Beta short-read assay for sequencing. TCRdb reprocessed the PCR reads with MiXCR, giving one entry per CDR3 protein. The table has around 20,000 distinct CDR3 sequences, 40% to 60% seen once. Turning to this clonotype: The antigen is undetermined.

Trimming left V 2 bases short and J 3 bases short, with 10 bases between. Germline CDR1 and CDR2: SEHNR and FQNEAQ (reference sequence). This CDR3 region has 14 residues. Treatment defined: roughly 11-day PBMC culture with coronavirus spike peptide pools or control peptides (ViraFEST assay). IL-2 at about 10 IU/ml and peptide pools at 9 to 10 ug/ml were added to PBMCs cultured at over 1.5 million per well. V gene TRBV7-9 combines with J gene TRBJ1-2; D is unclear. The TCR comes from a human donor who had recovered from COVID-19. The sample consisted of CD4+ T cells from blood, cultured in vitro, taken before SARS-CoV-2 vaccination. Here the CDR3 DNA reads TGTGCCAGCAGCTTATTATCCGGTGACTATGGCTACACCTTC. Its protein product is CASSLLSGDYGYTF.